This T cell receptor beta chain was obtained from a study of cytomegalovirus exposure and HLA in healthy donors. Study-wide points: Later analysis placed DRB1 highest and HLA-C lowest in TCR association rates, which differed by HLA locus.

Concerning this clone: Its cognate antigen is unknown.

Primers: 60 Vbeta forward and 13 Jbeta reverse. TCRdb's copy holds only in-frame clones and misses some; the assay was immunoSEQ multiplex PCR. Among some 130,000 clones, roughly 80% were seen once, and the ten largest hold roughly 10%. Germline assignment: CDR1 KGHSH and CDR2 LQKENI. V lost 0 bases and J lost 7; bases outside the gene matches: 7. This CDR3 contains 16 residues. The chain combines TRBV18 with TRBJ2-2; 8 bases align to TRBD2. The source of this sequence is a woman in her forties or fifties in good health and CMV-seropositive. Sequencing was carried out using PBMCs. In DNA form, the CDR3 reads TGTGCCAGCTCACCACCAAGCGGGGGAGGAATCGGGGAGCTGTTTTTT. Its protein product is CASSPPSGGGIGELFF.